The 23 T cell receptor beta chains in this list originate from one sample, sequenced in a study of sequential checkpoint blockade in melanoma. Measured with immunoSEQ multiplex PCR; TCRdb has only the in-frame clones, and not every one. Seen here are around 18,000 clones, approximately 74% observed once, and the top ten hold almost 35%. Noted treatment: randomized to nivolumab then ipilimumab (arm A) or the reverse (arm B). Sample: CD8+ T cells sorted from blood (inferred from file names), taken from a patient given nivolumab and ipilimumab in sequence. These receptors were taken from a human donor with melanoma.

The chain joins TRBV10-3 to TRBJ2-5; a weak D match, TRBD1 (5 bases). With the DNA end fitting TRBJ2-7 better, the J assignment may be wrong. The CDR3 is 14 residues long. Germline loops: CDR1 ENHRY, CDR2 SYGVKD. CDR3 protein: CAISDAQGTDEQYF. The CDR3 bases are TGTGCCATCAGTGATGCGCAGGGTACTGACGAGCAGTACTTC.

The DNA for the CDR3 is TGTGCCAGCAGGGCTGGACTGGTTAACCAGGATACGCAGTATTTT. Residues: CASRAGLVNQDTQYF. V is TRBV6-1 and J is TRBJ2-3; D may be TRBD2 (5 bases). From germline, CDR1 is MNHNS and CDR2 SASEGT. CDR3 length: 15 amino acids. The V end was cut by 6 bases, the J end by 6 bases, with 19 bases between.

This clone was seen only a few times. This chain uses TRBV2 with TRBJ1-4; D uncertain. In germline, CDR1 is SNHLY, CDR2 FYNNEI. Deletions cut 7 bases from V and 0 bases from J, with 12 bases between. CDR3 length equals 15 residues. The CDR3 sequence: CASNTKGATNEKLFF. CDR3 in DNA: TGTGCCAGCAACACAAAGGGAGCAACTAATGAAAAACTGTTTTTT.

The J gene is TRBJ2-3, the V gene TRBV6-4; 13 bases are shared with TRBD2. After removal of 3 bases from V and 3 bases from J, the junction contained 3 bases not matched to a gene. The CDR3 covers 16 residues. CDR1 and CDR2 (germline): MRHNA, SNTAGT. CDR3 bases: TGTGCCAGCAGTGAAGGGACTAGCGGGGAAACAGATACGCAGTATTTT. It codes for CASSEGTSGETDTQYF.

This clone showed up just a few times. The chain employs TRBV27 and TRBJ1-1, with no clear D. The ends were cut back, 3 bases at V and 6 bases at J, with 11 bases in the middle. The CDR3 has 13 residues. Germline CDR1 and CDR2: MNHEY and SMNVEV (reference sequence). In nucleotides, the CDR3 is TGTGCCAGCAGTTTTGCCCTTAGCCCTGAAGCTTTCTTT. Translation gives CASSFALSPEAFF.

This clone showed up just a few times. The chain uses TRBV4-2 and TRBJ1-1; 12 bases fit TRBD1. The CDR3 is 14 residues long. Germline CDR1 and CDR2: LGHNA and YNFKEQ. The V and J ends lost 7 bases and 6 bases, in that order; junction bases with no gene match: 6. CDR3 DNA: TGTGCCAGCAACCCCGGGACAGGGGGCCCTGAAGCTTTCTTT. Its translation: CASNPGTGGPEAFF.

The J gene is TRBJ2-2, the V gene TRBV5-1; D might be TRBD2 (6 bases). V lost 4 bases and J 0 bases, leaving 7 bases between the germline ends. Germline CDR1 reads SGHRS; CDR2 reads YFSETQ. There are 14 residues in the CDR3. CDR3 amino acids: CASSPSANTGELFF. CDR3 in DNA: TGCGCCAGCAGCCCTAGCGCGAACACCGGGGAGCTGTTTTTT.

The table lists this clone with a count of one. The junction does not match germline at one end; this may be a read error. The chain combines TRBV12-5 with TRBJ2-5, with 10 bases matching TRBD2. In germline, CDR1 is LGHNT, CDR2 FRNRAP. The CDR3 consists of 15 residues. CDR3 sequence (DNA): TGTGCTAGTGCTTTGGGGACTAGCGTACAAGAGACCCAGTACTTC. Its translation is CASALGTSVQETQYF.

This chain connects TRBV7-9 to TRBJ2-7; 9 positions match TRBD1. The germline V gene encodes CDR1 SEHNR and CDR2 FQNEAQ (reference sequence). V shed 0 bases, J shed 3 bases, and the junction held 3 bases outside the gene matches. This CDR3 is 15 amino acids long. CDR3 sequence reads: CASSLAGTGNYEQYF. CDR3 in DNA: TGTGCCAGCAGCTTAGCGGGGACAGGGAACTACGAGCAGTACTTC.

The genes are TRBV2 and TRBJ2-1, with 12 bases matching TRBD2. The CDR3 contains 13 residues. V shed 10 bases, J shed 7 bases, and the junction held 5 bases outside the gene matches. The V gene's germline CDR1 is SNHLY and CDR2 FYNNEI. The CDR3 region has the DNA TGTGCCACCCCACTAGCGGGAGGTAATGAGCAGTTCTTC. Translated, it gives CATPLAGGNEQFF.

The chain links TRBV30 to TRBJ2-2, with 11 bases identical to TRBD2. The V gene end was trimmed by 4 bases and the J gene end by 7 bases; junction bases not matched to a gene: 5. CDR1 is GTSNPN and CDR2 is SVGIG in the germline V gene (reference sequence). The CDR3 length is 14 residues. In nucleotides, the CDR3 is TGTGCCTGGAAACTAGCGGGGGAGGTCGGGGAGCTGTTTTTT. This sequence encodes CAWKLAGEVGELFF.

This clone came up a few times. This CDR3 is CASSLGTEYYGYTF. For the CDR3, the DNA is TGTGCCAGCAGCTTAGGGACAGAGTACTATGGCTACACCTTC. The chain links TRBV5-4 to TRBJ1-2, with 7 nucleotides matching TRBD1. The CDR3 loop spans 14 amino acids. Per germline, CDR1 SGHNT and CDR2 YYREEE (reference sequence). J gave up 3 bases and V 2 bases, and 4 bases lay outside the gene matches.

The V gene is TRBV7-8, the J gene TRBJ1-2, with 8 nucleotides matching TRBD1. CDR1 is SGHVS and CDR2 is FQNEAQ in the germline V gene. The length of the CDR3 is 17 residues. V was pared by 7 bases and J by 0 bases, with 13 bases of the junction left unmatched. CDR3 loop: CASTQGPGTGSNYGYTF. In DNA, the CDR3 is TGTGCCAGCACCCAAGGTCCCGGGACAGGCTCTAACTATGGCTACACCTTC.

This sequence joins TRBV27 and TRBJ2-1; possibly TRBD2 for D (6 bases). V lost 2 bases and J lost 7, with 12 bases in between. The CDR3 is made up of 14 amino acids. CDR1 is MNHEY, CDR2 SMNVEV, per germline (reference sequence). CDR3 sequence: CASSLRLVRNEQFF. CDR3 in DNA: TGTGCCAGCAGTTTACGACTAGTGCGGAATGAGCAGTTCTTC.

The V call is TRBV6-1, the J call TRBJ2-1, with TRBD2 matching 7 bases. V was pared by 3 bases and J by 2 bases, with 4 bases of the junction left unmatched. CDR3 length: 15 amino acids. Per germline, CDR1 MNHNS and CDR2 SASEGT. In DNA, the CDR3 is TGTGCCAGCAGTGAGGGGCGGGAGACCTACAATGAGCAGTTCTTC. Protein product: CASSEGRETYNEQFF.

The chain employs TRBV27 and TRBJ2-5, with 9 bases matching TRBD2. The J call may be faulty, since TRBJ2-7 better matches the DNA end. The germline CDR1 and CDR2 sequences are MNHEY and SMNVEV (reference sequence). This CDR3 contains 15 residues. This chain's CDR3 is CASSLTGGGAVEQYF. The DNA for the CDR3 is TGTGCCAGCAGTTTAACCGGCGGGGGGGCGGTCGAGCAGTACTTC.

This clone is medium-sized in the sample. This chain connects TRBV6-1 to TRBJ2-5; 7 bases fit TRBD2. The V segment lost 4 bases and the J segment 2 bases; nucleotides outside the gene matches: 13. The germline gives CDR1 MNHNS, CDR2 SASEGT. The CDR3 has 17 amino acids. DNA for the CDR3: TGTGCCAGCAGTGTTATACCTTCTTCGGGAGGACAAGAGACCCAGTACTTC. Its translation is CASSVIPSSGGQETQYF.

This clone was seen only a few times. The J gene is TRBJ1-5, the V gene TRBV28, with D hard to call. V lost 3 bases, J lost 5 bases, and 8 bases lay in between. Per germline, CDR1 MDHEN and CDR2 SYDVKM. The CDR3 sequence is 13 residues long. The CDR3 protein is CASSFRLDQPQHF. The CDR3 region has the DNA TGTGCCAGCAGTTTTAGACTGGATCAGCCCCAGCATTTT.

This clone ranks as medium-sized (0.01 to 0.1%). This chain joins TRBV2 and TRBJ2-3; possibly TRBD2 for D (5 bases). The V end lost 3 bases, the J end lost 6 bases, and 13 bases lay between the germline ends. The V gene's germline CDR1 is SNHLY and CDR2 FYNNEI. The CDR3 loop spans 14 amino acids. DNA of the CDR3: TGTGCCAGCAGTGAGGAGGCTAGAACTGATACGCAGTATTTT. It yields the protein CASSEEARTDTQYF.

The CDR3 DNA reads TGCAGCGTTGAAGGTCGGGTCGATAACCTGGACTATGGCTACACCTTC. It encodes CSVEGRVDNLDYGYTF. The genes are TRBV29-1 and TRBJ1-2; no clear D gene. The CDR3 is 16 amino acids. CDR1 and CDR2 from the germline V gene are SQVTM and ANQGSEA. Trimming cost V 1 base and J 3 bases, with 18 bases left between them.

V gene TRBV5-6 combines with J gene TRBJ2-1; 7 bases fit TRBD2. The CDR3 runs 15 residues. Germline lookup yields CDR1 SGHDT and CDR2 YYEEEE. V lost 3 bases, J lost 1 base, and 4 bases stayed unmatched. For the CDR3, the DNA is TGTGCCAGCAGCTCCGAGCGGGAATCCTACAATGAGCAGTTCTTC. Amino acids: CASSSERESYNEQFF.

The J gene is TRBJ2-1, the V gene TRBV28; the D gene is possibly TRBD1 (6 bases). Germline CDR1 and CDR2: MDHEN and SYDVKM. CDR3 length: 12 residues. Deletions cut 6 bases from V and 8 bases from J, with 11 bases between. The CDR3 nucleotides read TGTGCCAGCAGGTGGGACAACGATGAGCAGTTCTTC. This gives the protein CASRWDNDEQFF.

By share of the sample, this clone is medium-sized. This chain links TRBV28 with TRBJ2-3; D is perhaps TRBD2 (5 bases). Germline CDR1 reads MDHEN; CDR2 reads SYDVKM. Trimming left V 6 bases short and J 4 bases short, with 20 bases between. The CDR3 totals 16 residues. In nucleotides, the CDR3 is TGTGCCAGCAGAGACTTCCGGGATCGCGAACCAGATACGCAGTATTTT. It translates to CASRDFRDREPDTQYF.